These 20 T cell receptor beta chains were sequenced from one sample in a study of OX40 agonist ivuxolimab in advanced cancers. The library was generated by the immunoSEQ multiplex PCR assay. TCRdb stores this immuneACCESS table with in-frame sequences only. Part of the clones is absent; in the studies checked, under half of the shortfall reflects unresolved V genes, and no reason is known for the rest. The sample table shows tens of thousands of clones, and approximately 87% are seen once. The ten largest clones take up more than 25% of the sample. Material: CD4+ or CD8+ T cells sorted from blood, obtained in a trial of the OX40 agonist ivuxolimab. Receptors were obtained from an adult with an advanced solid tumor such as melanoma, head and neck, liver or kidney cancer.

V and J are TRBV6-6 and TRBJ1-1, with TRBD1 matching over 8 bases. V shed 5 bases and J 4 bases; nucleotides not matched to a gene: 9. Germline-derived CDR1 and CDR2 are MNHNY and SVGAGI (reference sequence). The CDR3 runs to 15 residues. In nucleotides, the CDR3 is TGTGCCAGCAGTCAGGCCCAGGGGGCAAGCACTGAAGCTTTCTTT. Protein product: CASSQAQGASTEAFF.

This sequence joins TRBV14 and TRBJ2-3, with D unresolved. The CDR3 extends over 17 amino acids. Germline CDR1 SGHDN, CDR2 FVKESK. The V gene lost 3 bases and the J gene lost 3 bases, with 19 bases spanning the gap. CDR3 DNA: TGTGCCAGCAGCCACCTGGATCCTGGATCGCGTACAGATACGCAGTATTTT. Its protein is CASSHLDPGSRTDTQYF.

The J gene is TRBJ2-2, the V gene TRBV6-5, with D perhaps TRBD2 (5 bases). V dropped 6 bases and J dropped 1 base, with 6 bases sitting between them. CDR1 is MNHEY and CDR2 is SVGAGI in the germline V gene. The CDR3 consists of 13 residues. CDR3 sequence: CASREENTGELFF. The CDR3 region has the DNA TGTGCCAGCAGGGAGGAGAACACCGGGGAGCTGTTTTTT.

The chain carries TRBV7-3 and TRBJ1-1; D remains unclear. The CDR3 is made up of 13 amino acids. Germline lookup yields CDR1 SGHTA and CDR2 FQGTGA. The V and J ends lost 2 bases and 6 bases respectively, with 10 bases between them. CDR3 bases: TGTGCCAGCAGCTTAGTCGGCCTCCCTGAAGCTTTCTTT. Its protein is CASSLVGLPEAFF. Full variable domain (outside the CDR3, taken from reference TRBV7-3 and TRBJ1-1): GAGVSQTPSNKVTEKGKYVELRCDPISGHTALYWYRQSLGQGPEFLIYFQGTGAADDSGLPNDRFFAVRPEGSVSTLKIQRTERGDSAVYLCASSLVGLPEAFFGQGTRLTVV.

The chain recombines TRBV5-4 with TRBJ2-1; D is ambiguous. Germline V CDR1 and CDR2: SGHNT, YYREEE (reference sequence). V gave up 0 bases and J gave up 7 bases, with 8 bases separating them. This CDR3 is built from 13 residues. CDR3 amino acids: CASSLVTANEQFF. CDR3 nucleotides: TGTGCCAGCAGCTTGGTAACGGCAAATGAGCAGTTCTTC.

The chain is built from TRBV28 and TRBJ2-2; D remains ambiguous. Germline lookup yields CDR1 MDHEN and CDR2 SYDVKM. V was shortened by 3 bases and J by 1 base, with 3 bases between the two germline ends. CDR3 length equals 13 residues. The CDR3, as DNA: TGTGCCAGCAGTTTCCAGAACACCGGGGAGCTGTTTTTT. This codes for CASSFQNTGELFF. Together with reference TRBV28 and TRBJ2-2, the CDR3 gives the full variable domain: DVKVTQSSRYLVKRTGEKVFLECVQDMDHENMFWYRQDPGLGLRLIYFSYDVKMKEKGDIPEGYSVSREKKERFSLILESASTNQTSMYLCASSFQNTGELFFGEGSRLTVL.

This clone was observed a few times. CDR3 in DNA: TGTGCCAGCAGCGTAGTAGCGGGCACAGATACGCAGTATTTT. It is translated as CASSVVAGTDTQYF. The V gene is TRBV9, the J gene TRBJ2-3; perhaps TRBD2 as D (6 bases). The length of the CDR3 is 14 residues. Looked up from germline, CDR1 is SGDLS and CDR2 is YYNGEE. Between the trimmed V and J ends, which lost 0 bases and 1 base, there was a span of 6 bases.

The genes are TRBV21-1 and TRBJ2-3. TRBV21-1 is a recognized pseudogene. The CDR3 totals 15 residues. Here the CDR3 DNA reads TGTGCCAGCAGCAAAGAAGTCCGGGGCGTGGAGACGCAGTATTTT. It translates to CASSKEVRGVETQYF.

The V call is TRBV15, the J call TRBJ1-1; D call uncertain. Germline V lookup: CDR1 LNHNV, CDR2 YYDKDF (reference sequence). V lost 8 bases and J 4 bases, leaving 14 bases between the germline ends. The CDR3 is 13 amino acids. CDR3 residues: CATQKIGSTEAFF. CDR3 DNA sequence: TGTGCCACCCAAAAGATTGGGTCCACTGAAGCTTTCTTT. Using reference TRBV15 and TRBJ1-1 for the parts outside the CDR3, the full variable domain is DAMVIQNPRYQVTQFGKPVTLSCSQTLNHNVMYWYQQKSSQAPKLLFHYYDKDFNNEADTPDNFQSRRPNTSFCFLDIRSPGLGDTAMYLCATQKIGSTEAFFGQGTRLTVV.

V is TRBV9 and J is TRBJ2-7; unclear D gene. CDR1 is SGDLS, CDR2 YYNGEE, per germline. The length of the CDR3 is 11 residues. The V and J ends lost 7 bases and 4 bases respectively, with 9 bases between them. CDR3 DNA: TGTGCCAGCGGTCAGGCATACGAGCAGTACTTC. Protein: CASGQAYEQYF.

The rearrangement joins TRBV7-2 to TRBJ2-5, with 12 bases aligning to TRBD2. Germline V gene data show CDR1 as SGHTA and CDR2 as FQGNSA. The CDR3 length is 17 residues. The junction had 7 bases not matched to a gene; V was cut back by 1 base and J by 4 bases. The CDR3 region has the DNA TGTGCCAGCAGCTTAGATCCTAGCGGGGGGGCCCTAGAGACCCAGTACTTC. This gives the protein CASSLDPSGGALETQYF.

This chain uses TRBV12-5 with TRBJ2-3; the match to TRBD2 covers 12 bases. There are 16 residues in the CDR3. After removal of 6 bases from V and 4 bases from J, the junction contained 8 bases not matched to a gene. Germline V gene data show CDR1 as LGHNT and CDR2 as FRNRAP. The CDR3 nucleotides are TGTGCTAGTGGCACGGGACTAGCGGGTGCACCAGATACGCAGTATTTT. Its protein product is CASGTGLAGAPDTQYF.

The J gene is TRBJ2-5, the V gene TRBV6-1, with 9 nucleotides matching TRBD2. The CDR3 is made up of 13 amino acids. Trimming at V came to 6 bases and at J to 4 bases, leaving 3 bases not matched to a gene. The germline V gene encodes CDR1 MNHNS and CDR2 SASEGT. The CDR3 bases are TGTGCCAGCAGAGTGACTAGCGGAGAGACCCAGTACTTC. Protein sequence: CASRVTSGETQYF.

This CDR3 is CASGLWREKGETQYF. DNA of the CDR3: TGTGCTAGTGGCCTCTGGCGGGAGAAAGGAGAGACCCAGTACTTC. This chain connects TRBV12-5 to TRBJ2-5, with 7 bases fitting TRBD2. The V gene's germline CDR1 is LGHNT and CDR2 FRNRAP. V was pared by 6 bases and J by 4 bases, with 11 bases of the junction left unmatched. CDR3 size: 15 residues.

The chain is built from TRBV28 and TRBJ1-1; a weak D match, TRBD1 (6 bases). The germline CDR1 and CDR2 sequences are MDHEN and SYDVKM. The CDR3 totals 12 residues. V was clipped by 7 bases and J by 1 base, with 7 bases between them. The CDR3 nucleotides read TGTGCCAGCATGGGACAGAACACTGAAGCTTTCTTT. Translating it yields CASMGQNTEAFF.

This sequence joins TRBV19 and TRBJ2-7; weak D call: TRBD2 (6 bases). This CDR3 has 13 amino acids. V lost 5 bases to trimming and J lost 4 bases, with 12 bases between them. The germline V gene has CDR1 LNHDA and CDR2 SQIVND (reference sequence). The CDR3 protein is CASSRGGQYEQYF. As DNA, the CDR3 is TGTGCCAGTAGTCGTGGAGGGCAGTACGAGCAGTACTTC.

The chain has TRBV9 and TRBJ2-5, with TRBD2 matching 8 bases. The length of the CDR3 is 19 residues. The V segment lost 3 bases and the J segment 1 base; nucleotides outside the gene matches: 17. Germline CDR1 is SGDLS and CDR2 is YYNGEE. CDR3 nucleotide sequence: TGTGCCAGCAGCGCGGACCCGGGAGGGGTAGCGGGGCGCCAAGAGACCCAGTACTTC. It translates to CASSADPGGVAGRQETQYF.

There are a few counts of this clone. The rearrangement joins TRBV6-1 to TRBJ2-7, with 7 bases that match TRBD1. Trimming cost V 7 bases and J 2 bases; bases outside gene matches: 5. The V gene's germline CDR1 is MNHNS and CDR2 SASEGT. The length of the CDR3 is 13 residues. The CDR3 spells CASNQDRTYEQYF. In DNA form, the CDR3 reads TGTGCCAGCAATCAGGACAGGACCTACGAGCAGTACTTC.

The CDR3 sequence: CASSFGQKRGNLNEQFF. The CDR3 bases are TGTGCCAGCAGCTTTGGTCAAAAACGGGGGAATCTTAATGAGCAGTTCTTC. V gene TRBV12-1 combines with J gene TRBJ2-1; no DNA check was done on the table's D call, TRBD2. TRBV12-1 is assigned pseudogene status. The CDR3 loop spans 17 amino acids.

The CDR3 coding sequence is TGCGCCAGCAGCCAAGAAGGGCAGCCCTCAGCCCAGCATTTT. Amino acids: CASSQEGQPSAQHF. This chain links TRBV4-1 with TRBJ1-5; D gene uncertain. The CDR3 sequence is 14 residues long. Germline CDR1 and CDR2: MGHRA and YSYEKL. Trimming cost V 0 bases and J 11 bases, with 14 bases left between them.